This is a list of T cell receptor beta chains from one sample in a study of T cells in Graves' hyperthyroidism and ophthalmopathy. MiXCR, run by TCRdb on the multiplex PCR reads, gives a single entry per CDR3 protein. Seen here are about 400,000 distinct CDR3 sequences, more than 13% observed once, and the top ten hold approximately 32%. Sequencing used blood. These TCRs come from a woman in her thirties with Graves' hyperthyroidism. The CDR3 runs from the conserved cysteine through the conserved F or W. D genes are given only for firm matches. The size field is filled for only some rows; it gives once, few, many or a size class.

>few|TRBJ1-6|TRBV4-1|-
CASSQEMGRHYNSPLHF
TGCGCCAGCAGCCAAGAAATGGGGCGCCACTATAATTCACCCCTCCACTTT
>many|TRBJ2-7|TRBV20-1|TRBD1
CSATGQGDYEQYF
TGCAGTGCAACCGGACAGGGGGACTACGAGCAGTACTTC
>many|TRBJ1-1|TRBV3-1|-
CASREPGRNTEAFF
TGTGCCAGCAGAGAACCAGGGCGGAACACTGAAGCTTTCTTT
>few|TRBJ2-2|TRBV20-1|-
CSARALLGTNTGELFF
TGCAGTGCTAGGGCCCTACTAGGAACGAACACCGGGGAGCTGTTTTTT
>-|TRBJ1-1|TRBV4-1|-
CASSLYFAWNTEASF
TGCGCCAGCAGCCTTTACTTCGCGTGGAACACTGAAGCTTCCTTT
>many|TRBJ2-3|TRBV6-1|TRBD2
CASRTSEGADTQYF
TGTGCCAGCAGGACTAGCGAGGGGGCAGATACGCAGTATTTT
>many|TRBJ2-7|TRBV7-9|TRBD1
CASSLDSGQFVSYEQYF
TGTGCCAGCAGCCTCGATTCGGGACAGTTTGTTTCCTACGAGCAGTACTTC
>many|TRBJ1-5|TRBV12-3/TRBV12-4|-
CASSHGPNQPQHF
TGTGCCAGCAGCCACGGCCCCAATCAGCCCCAGCATTTT
>-|TRBJ2-5|TRBV7-3|TRBD2
CASGSGSRGETQHF
TGTGCCAGCGGTAGCGGGTCCCGCGGGGAGACCCAGCACTTC
>few|TRBJ2-1|TRBV27|-
CASRRTNSIYNEQFF
TGTGCCAGCAGGCGGACAAACTCTATCTACAATGAGCAGTTCTTC
>many|TRBJ1-4|TRBV11-2|TRBD1
CASSPGDSANEKLFF
TGTGCCAGCAGCCCCGGGGACAGCGCTAATGAAAAACTGTTTTTT
>many|TRBJ2-1|TRBV6-6|TRBD2
CASSYDLAGPQFF
TGTGCCAGCAGTTACGATCTAGCGGGACCACAGTTCTTC
>-|TRBJ2-1|TRBV9|TRBD2
CASSGGNVAGGSYNEQFF
TGTGCCAGCAGCGGGGGAAACGTAGCGGGAGGCTCCTACAATGAGCAGTTCTTC
>-|TRBJ2-7|TRBV19|TRBD1
CASSIMGTGISYEQYF
TGTGCCAGTAGTATAATGGGGACAGGGATCTCCTACGAGCAGTACTTC
>many|TRBJ2-1|TRBV20-1|-
CSAPAGIQSSYNEQFF
TGCAGTGCCCCCGCAGGCATCCAAAGCTCCTACAATGAGCAGTTCTTC
>few|TRBJ2-2|TRBV20-1|TRBD2
CSARGARGGRASGTGELFF
TGCAGTGCTAGAGGGGCCAGGGGCGGGAGGGCCTCGGGCACCGGGGAGCTGTTTTTT
>few|TRBJ2-1|TRBV28|-
CASSFPGATYNEQFF
TGTGCCAGCAGTTTCCCTGGGGCTACCTACAATGAGCAGTTCTTC
>many|TRBJ2-7|TRBV5-1|-
CASSLSYSYEQYF
TGCGCCAGCAGCTTGAGCTACTCCTACGAGCAGTACTTC
>few|TRBJ2-1|TRBV7-2|TRBD2
CASSFGVTSGLGGEQFF
TGTGCCAGCAGCTTTGGGGTGACTAGCGGGCTAGGAGGGGAGCAGTTCTTC
>many|TRBJ2-3|TRBV20-1|TRBD2
CSAKRLAGGPGRDTQYF
TGCAGTGCTAAACGACTAGCGGGAGGGCCGGGGAGAGATACGCAGTATTTT
>many|TRBJ2-7|TRBV12-3/TRBV12-4|-
CASSEDRRSGYYTYEQYF
TGTGCCAGCAGCGAGGACAGGCGAAGCGGGTATTACACCTACGAGCAGTACTTC
>few|TRBJ2-1|TRBV9|-
CASSGQPGTLANEQFF
TGTGCCAGCAGCGGACAACCCGGGACCCTGGCAAATGAGCAGTTCTTC
>few|TRBJ2-3|TRBV24-1|-
CATSPRVSTDTQYF
TGTGCCACCAGTCCTCGGGTCAGCACAGATACGCAGTATTTT
>many|TRBJ2-7|TRBV7-2|-
CASSRPNYEQYF
TGTGCCAGCAGCAGACCCAACTACGAGCAGTACTTC
>many|TRBJ2-1|TRBV27|TRBD2
CASSSSGEPNEQFF
TGTGCCAGCAGTTCGAGCGGGGAGCCCAATGAGCAGTTCTTC
>few|TRBJ2-7|TRBV14|-
CASSQPGRHYEQYF
TGTGCCAGCAGCCAACCAGGACGGCACTACGAGCAGTACTTC
>many|TRBJ2-7|TRBV20-1|-
CSARRAGEQYF
TGCAGTGCTAGACGGGCGGGCGAGCAGTACTTC
>few|TRBJ2-2|TRBV6-1|TRBD2
CASRVLAGDTGELFF
TGTGCCAGCAGAGTGCTTGCGGGGGACACCGGGGAGCTGTTTTTT
>few|TRBJ1-6|TRBV27|TRBD1
CASSQDRGLSGNSPLHF
TGTGCCAGCAGTCAGGACAGGGGGCTCTCCGGGAATTCACCCCTCCACTTT
>-|TRBJ2-1|TRBV19|TRBD2
CASSIRGLAGVEQFF
TGTGCCAGTAGTATACGGGGACTAGCGGGAGTTGAGCAGTTCTTC
>few|TRBJ1-6|TRBV7-9|TRBD1
CASRAGTGGHNSPLHF
TGTGCCAGCAGAGCCGGGACAGGGGGCCACAATTCACCCCTCCACTTT
>many|TRBJ2-1|TRBV3-1|-
CASSHDLYNEQFF
TGTGCCAGCAGCCATGACTTGTACAATGAGCAGTTCTTC
>many|TRBJ2-1|TRBV5-1|-
CASSLEAASYNEQFF
TGCGCCAGCAGCTTGGAGGCGGCCTCCTACAATGAGCAGTTCTTC
>-|TRBJ1-2|TRBV6-5|-
CASSYESVNYGYTF
TGTGCCAGCAGTTACGAGTCAGTTAACTATGGCTACACCTTC
>-|TRBJ1-1|TRBV14|-
CASSQLRVRRSEAFF
TGTGCCAGCAGCCAATTGAGAGTCCGGCGCTCTGAAGCTTTCTTT
>many|TRBJ2-2|TRBV12-3/TRBV12-4|TRBD1
CASSNLRTGGSNTGELFF
TGTGCCAGCAGTAACCTACGTACAGGGGGCTCCAACACCGGGGAGCTGTTTTTT
>many|TRBJ1-1|TRBV12-3/TRBV12-4|-
CASSLQDRSGTEAFF
TGTGCCAGCAGTTTACAGGATCGTAGCGGCACTGAAGCTTTCTTT
>-|TRBJ2-5|TRBV10-3|-
CAISGEAETQYF
TGTGCCATCAGTGGTGAGGCAGAGACCCAGTACTTC
>few|TRBJ1-1|TRBV5-1|TRBD1
CASSSGQGGRDTEAFF
TGCGCCAGCAGCTCTGGACAGGGTGGGAGGGACACTGAAGCTTTCTTT